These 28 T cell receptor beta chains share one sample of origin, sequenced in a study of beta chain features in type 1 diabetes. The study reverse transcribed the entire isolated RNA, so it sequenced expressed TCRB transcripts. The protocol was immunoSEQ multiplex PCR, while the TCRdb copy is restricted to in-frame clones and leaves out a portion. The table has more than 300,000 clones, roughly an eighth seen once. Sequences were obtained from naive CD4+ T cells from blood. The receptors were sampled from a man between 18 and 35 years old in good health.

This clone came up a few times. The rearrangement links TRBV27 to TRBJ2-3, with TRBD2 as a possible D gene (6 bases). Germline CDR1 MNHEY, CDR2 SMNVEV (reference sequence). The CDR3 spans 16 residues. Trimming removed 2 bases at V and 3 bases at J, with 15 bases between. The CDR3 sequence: CASSLRGLAGTDTQYF. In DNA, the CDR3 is TGTGCCAGCAGTTTAAGGGGACTGGCCGGAACAGATACGCAGTATTTT.

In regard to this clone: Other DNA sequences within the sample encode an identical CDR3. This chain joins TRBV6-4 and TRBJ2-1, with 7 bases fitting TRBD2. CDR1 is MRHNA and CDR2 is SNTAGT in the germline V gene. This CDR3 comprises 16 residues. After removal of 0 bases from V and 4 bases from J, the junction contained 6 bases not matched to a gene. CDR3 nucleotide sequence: TGTGCCAGCAGTGACTCTGGGCTAGCGGCTTACAATGAGCAGTTCTTC. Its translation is CASSDSGLAAYNEQFF.

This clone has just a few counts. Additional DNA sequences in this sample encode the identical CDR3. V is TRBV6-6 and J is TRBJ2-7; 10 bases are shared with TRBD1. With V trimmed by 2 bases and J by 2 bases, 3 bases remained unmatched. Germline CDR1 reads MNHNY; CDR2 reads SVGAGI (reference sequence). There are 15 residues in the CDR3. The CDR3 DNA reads TGTGCCAGCAGTTACCTCGGACAGGGGGCCTACGAGCAGTACTTC. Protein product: CASSYLGQGAYEQYF.

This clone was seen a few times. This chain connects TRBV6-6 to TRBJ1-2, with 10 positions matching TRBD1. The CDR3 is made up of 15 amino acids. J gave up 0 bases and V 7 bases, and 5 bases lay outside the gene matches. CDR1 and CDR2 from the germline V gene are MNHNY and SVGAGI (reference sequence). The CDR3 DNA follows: TGTGCCAGCACCCAAGGACAGGGGGCTAACTATGGCTACACCTTC. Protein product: CASTQGQGANYGYTF.

The CDR3, as DNA: TGTGCCAGTAAAGTCCCGGGAGGGACCAACAATGAGCAGTTCTTC. The encoded protein is CASKVPGGTNNEQFF. The rearrangement joins TRBV19 to TRBJ2-1; 8 nucleotides match TRBD2. The CDR3 consists of 15 residues. Germline lookup yields CDR1 LNHDA and CDR2 SQIVND (reference sequence). The junction had 10 bases not matched to a gene; V was cut back by 7 bases and J by 5 bases.

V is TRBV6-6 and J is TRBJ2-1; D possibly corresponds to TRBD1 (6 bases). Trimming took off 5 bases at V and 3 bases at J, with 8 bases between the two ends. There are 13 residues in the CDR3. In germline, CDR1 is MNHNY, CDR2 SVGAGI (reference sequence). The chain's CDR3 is CASSHRVYNEQFF. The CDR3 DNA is TGTGCCAGCAGTCACAGGGTCTACAATGAGCAGTTCTTC.

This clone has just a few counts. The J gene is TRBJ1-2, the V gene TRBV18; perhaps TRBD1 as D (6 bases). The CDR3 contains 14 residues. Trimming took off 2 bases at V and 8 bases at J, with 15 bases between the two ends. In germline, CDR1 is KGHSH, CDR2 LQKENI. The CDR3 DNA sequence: TGTGCCAGCTCACCATCCCGGGGGGCGGAGGGCTACACCTTC. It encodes CASSPSRGAEGYTF. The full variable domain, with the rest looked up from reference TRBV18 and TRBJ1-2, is NAGVMQNPRHLVRRRGQEARLRCSPMKGHSHVYWYRQLPEEGLKFMVYLQKENIIDESGMPKERFSAEFPKEGPSILRIQQVVRGDSAAYFCASSPSRGAEGYTFGSGTRLTVV.

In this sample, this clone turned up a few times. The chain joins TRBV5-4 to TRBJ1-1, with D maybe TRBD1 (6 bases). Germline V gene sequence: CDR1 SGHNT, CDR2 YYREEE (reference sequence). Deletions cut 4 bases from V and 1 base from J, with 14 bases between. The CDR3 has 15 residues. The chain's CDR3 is CASSRNGQPNTEAFF. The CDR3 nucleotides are TGTGCCAGCAGCAGAAATGGACAGCCGAACACTGAAGCTTTCTTT.

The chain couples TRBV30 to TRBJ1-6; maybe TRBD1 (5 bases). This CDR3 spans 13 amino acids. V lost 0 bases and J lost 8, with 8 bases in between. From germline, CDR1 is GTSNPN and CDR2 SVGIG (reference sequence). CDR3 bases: TGTGCCTGGAGTGTCACAGGAGATTCACCCCTCCACTTT. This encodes CAWSVTGDSPLHF.

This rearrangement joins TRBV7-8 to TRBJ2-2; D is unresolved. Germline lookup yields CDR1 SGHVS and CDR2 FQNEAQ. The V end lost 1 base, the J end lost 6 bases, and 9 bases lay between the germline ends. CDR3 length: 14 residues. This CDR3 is CASSLVDWAGELFF. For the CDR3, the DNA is TGTGCCAGCAGCTTAGTCGACTGGGCCGGGGAGCTGTTTTTT.

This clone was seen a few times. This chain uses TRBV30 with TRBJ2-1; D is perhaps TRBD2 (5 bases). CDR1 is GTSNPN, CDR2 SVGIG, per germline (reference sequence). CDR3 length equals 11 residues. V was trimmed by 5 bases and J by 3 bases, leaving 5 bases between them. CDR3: CAWGGYNEQFF. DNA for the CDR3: TGTGCCTGGGGAGGCTACAATGAGCAGTTCTTC.

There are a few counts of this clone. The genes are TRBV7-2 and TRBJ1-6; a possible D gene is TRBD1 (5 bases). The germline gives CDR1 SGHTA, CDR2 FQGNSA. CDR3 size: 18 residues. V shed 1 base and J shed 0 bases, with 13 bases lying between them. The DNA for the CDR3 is TGTGCCAGCAGCTTAGTCCCGACAGAGAGCTCCTATAATTCACCCCTCCACTTT. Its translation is CASSLVPTESSYNSPLHF.

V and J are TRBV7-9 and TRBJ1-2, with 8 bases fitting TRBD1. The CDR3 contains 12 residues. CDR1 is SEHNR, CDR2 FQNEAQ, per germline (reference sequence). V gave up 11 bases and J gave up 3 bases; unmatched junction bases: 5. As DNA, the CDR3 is TGTGCCGGAGGACAGGGCGACTATGGCTACACCTTC. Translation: CAGGQGDYGYTF.

The CDR3 coding sequence is TGTGCCATCAGTGGCGGCAGAAACAATGAGCAGTTCTTC. Translated, it gives CAISGGRNNEQFF. This chain uses TRBV10-3 with TRBJ2-1; D is uncertain. V lost 4 bases, J lost 5 bases, and 9 bases lay in between. This CDR3 spans 13 amino acids. In germline, CDR1 is ENHRY, CDR2 SYGVKD.

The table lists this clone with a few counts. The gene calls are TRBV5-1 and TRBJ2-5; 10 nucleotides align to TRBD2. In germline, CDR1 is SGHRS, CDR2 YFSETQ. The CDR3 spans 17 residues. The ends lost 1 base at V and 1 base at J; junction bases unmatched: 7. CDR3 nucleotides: TGCGCCAGCAGCTTGTCTAGCGGGAGCGTATTCCAAGAGACCCAGTACTTC. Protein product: CASSLSSGSVFQETQYF.

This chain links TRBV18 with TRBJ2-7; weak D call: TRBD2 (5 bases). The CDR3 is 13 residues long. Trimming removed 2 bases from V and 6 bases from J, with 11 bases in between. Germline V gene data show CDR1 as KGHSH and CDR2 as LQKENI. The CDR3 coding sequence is TGTGCCAGCTCACCAACATACCGGGGCGAGCAGTACTTC. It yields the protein CASSPTYRGEQYF.

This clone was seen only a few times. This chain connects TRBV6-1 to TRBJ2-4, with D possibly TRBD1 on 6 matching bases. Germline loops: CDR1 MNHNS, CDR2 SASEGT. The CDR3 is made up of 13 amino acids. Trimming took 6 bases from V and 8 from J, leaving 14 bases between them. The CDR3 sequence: CASRTGQTDIQYF. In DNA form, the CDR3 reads TGTGCCAGCAGGACGGGACAAACGGACATTCAGTACTTC.

The CDR3 spells CASSSGEGDTQYF. CDR3 DNA: TGTGCCAGCAGCTCAGGGGAGGGAGATACGCAGTATTTT. The chain carries TRBV7-9 and TRBJ2-3; a weak D match, TRBD2 (7 bases). The CDR3 sequence is 13 residues long. Between the trimmed V and J ends, which lost 4 bases and 5 bases, there was a span of 10 bases. CDR1 is SEHNR and CDR2 is FQNEAQ in the germline V gene (reference sequence).

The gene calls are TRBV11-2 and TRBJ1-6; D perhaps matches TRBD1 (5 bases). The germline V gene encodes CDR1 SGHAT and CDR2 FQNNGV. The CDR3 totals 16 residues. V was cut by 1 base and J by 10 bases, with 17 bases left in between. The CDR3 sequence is CASSLVLGGAMSPLHF. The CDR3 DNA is TGTGCCAGCAGCTTAGTCCTAGGAGGGGCTATGTCACCCCTCCACTTT.

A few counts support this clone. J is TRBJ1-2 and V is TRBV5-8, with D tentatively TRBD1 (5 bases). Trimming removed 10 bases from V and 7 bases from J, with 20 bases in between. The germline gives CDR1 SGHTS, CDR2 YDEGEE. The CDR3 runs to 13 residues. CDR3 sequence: CASRGGRVGGYTF. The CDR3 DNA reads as TGTGCCTCCCGAGGTGGCAGGGTAGGTGGCTACACCTTC.

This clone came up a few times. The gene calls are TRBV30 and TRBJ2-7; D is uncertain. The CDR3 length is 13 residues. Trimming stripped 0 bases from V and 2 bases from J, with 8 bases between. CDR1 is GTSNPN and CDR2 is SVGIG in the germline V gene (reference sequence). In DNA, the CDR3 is TGTGCCTGGAGTGTGAGGATGGCCTACGAGCAGTACTTC. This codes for CAWSVRMAYEQYF.

The CDR3 protein is CASSSRSATDTQYF. The CDR3, as DNA: TGTGCCAGCAGCTCCCGGAGTGCTACAGATACGCAGTATTTT. This chain joins TRBV11-2 and TRBJ2-3; D remains unclear. Germline values: CDR1 SGHAT, CDR2 FQNNGV. CDR3 length: 14 residues. Trimming took off 4 bases at V and 3 bases at J, with 11 bases between the two ends. Full variable domain (remainder filled in from reference TRBV11-2 and TRBJ2-3): EAGVAQSPRYKIIEKRQSVAFWCNPISGHATLYWYQQILGQGPKLLIQFQNNGVVDDSQLPKDRFSAERLKGVDSTLKIQPAKLEDSAVYLCASSSRSATDTQYFGPGTRLTVL.

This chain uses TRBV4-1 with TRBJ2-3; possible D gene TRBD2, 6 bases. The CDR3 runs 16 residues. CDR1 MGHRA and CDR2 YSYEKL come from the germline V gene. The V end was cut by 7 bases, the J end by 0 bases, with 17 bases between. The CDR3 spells CASNQPLAKSTDTQYF. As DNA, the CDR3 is TGCGCCAGCAACCAGCCCCTAGCGAAAAGCACAGATACGCAGTATTTT.

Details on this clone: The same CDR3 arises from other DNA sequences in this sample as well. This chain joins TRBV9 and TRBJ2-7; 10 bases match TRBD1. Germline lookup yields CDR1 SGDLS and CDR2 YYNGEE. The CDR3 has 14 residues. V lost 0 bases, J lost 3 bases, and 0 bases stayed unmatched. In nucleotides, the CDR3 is TGTGCCAGCAGCGTAGGGGACAGGGGCTACGAGCAGTACTTC. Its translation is CASSVGDRGYEQYF.

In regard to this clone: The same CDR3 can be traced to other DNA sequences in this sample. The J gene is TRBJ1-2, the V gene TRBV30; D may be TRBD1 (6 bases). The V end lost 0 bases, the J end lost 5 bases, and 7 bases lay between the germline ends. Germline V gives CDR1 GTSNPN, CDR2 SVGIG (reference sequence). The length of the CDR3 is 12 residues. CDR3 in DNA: TGTGCCTGGAGTGTACAGGGATATGGCTACACCTTC. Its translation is CAWSVQGYGYTF.

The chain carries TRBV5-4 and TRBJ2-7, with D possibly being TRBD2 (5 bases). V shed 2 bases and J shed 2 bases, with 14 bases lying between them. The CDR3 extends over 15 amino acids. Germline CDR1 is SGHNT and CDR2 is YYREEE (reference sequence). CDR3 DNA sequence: TGTGCCAGCAGCTTCGGCAGATCTAGCCCCTACGAGCAGTACTTC. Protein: CASSFGRSSPYEQYF.

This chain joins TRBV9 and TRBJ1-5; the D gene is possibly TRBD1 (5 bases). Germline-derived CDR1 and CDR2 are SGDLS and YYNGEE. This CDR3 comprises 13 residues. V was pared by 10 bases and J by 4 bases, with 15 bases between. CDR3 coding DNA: TGTGCCGCGGGGGGACCACGGAATCAGCCCCAGCATTTT. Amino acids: CAAGGPRNQPQHF.

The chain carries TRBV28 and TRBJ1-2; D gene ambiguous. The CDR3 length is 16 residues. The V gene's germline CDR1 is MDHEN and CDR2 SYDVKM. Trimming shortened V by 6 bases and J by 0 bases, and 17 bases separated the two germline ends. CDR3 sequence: CASRPGGSHTNYGYTF. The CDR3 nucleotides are TGTGCCAGCAGGCCCGGCGGTTCCCACACTAACTATGGCTACACCTTC.